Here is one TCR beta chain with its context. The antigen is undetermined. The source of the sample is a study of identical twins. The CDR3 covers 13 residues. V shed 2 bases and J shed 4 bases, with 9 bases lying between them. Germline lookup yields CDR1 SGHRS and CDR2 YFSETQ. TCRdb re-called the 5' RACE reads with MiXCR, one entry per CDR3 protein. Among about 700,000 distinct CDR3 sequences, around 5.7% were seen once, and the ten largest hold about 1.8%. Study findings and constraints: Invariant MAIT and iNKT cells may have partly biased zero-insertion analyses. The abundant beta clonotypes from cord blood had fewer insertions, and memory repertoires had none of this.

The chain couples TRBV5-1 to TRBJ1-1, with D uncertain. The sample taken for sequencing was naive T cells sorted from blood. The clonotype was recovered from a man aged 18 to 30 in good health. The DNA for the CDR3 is TGCGCCAGCAGCTTTCCAGGTAGCACTGAAGCTTTCTTT. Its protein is CASSFPGSTEAFF.